A selection of T cell receptor beta chains follows, all from one sample in a study of beta chain features in type 1 diabetes. TCRdb's copy holds only in-frame clones and misses some; the assay was immunoSEQ multiplex PCR. The table records under 150,000 clones, approximately 15% of them present only once. The sample comprised central memory CD4+ T cells from blood. These receptors were taken from a man younger than 30 with type 1 diabetes. Both conserved end residues are part of each CDR3. Fields, in order: D gene, J gene, clone size, V gene, CDR3 protein, CDR3 DNA. D genes are given only for firm matches. The size entry is marked missing in some rows and otherwise reads once, few, many or a size class.

d_gene: .
j_gene: TRBJ2-2
abundance: few
v_gene: TRBV27
CDR3aa: CASSFYTGELFF
CDR3nt: TGTGCCAGCAGTTTTTACACCGGGGAGCTGTTTTTT

d_gene: .
j_gene: TRBJ2-1
abundance: few
v_gene: TRBV27
CDR3aa: CASSLEGSSYNEQFF
CDR3nt: TGTGCCAGCAGTTTAGAAGGGAGCTCCTACAATGAGCAGTTCTTC

d_gene: .
j_gene: TRBJ2-1
abundance: .
v_gene: TRBV27
CDR3aa: CASSSQGIGEQFF
CDR3nt: TGTGCCAGCAGTTCGCAGGGGATAGGTGAGCAGTTCTTC

d_gene: .
j_gene: TRBJ1-6
abundance: .
v_gene: TRBV7-9
CDR3aa: CASSLEGGASPLHF
CDR3nt: TGTGCCAGCAGCCTCGAGGGGGGCGCTTCACCCCTCCACTTT

d_gene: .
j_gene: TRBJ2-2
abundance: medium-sized
v_gene: TRBV18
CDR3aa: CASGRDGELFF
CDR3nt: TGTGCAAGCGGCCGGGATGGGGAGCTGTTTTTT

d_gene: .
j_gene: TRBJ2-1
abundance: .
v_gene: TRBV5-4
CDR3aa: CASSLDTGYNEQFF
CDR3nt: TGTGCCAGCAGCTTGGATACGGGCTACAATGAGCAGTTCTTC

d_gene: .
j_gene: TRBJ2-5
abundance: few
v_gene: TRBV10-3
CDR3aa: CAIGGQGETQYF
CDR3nt: TGTGCCATCGGGGGCCAGGGAGAGACCCAGTACTTC

d_gene: TRBD1
j_gene: TRBJ2-7
abundance: few
v_gene: TRBV27
CDR3aa: CASIPGTGAHEQYF
CDR3nt: TGTGCCAGCATTCCGGGGACAGGGGCTCACGAGCAGTACTTC

d_gene: .
j_gene: TRBJ2-7
abundance: .
v_gene: TRBV5-1
CDR3aa: CASSLDYGGAYEQYF
CDR3nt: TGCGCCAGCAGCTTGGATTACGGGGGCGCCTACGAGCAGTACTTC

d_gene: .
j_gene: TRBJ1-2
abundance: few
v_gene: TRBV2
CDR3aa: CATHGTRANYGYTF
CDR3nt: TGTGCCACTCACGGGACCCGAGCTAACTATGGCTACACCTTC

d_gene: TRBD1
j_gene: TRBJ2-2
abundance: .
v_gene: TRBV12-5
CDR3aa: CASGGGQAAHTGELFF
CDR3nt: TGTGCTAGTGGAGGAGGACAGGCGGCTCACACCGGGGAGCTGTTTTTT

d_gene: TRBD1
j_gene: TRBJ2-2
abundance: .
v_gene: TRBV7-2
CDR3aa: CASSLGGTGITGELFF
CDR3nt: TGTGCCAGCAGCTTGGGCGGGACAGGGATCACCGGGGAGCTGTTTTTT

d_gene: .
j_gene: TRBJ1-2
abundance: .
v_gene: TRBV30
CDR3aa: CAWREVWSPYGYTF
CDR3nt: TGTGCCTGGAGGGAAGTTTGGTCCCCCTATGGCTACACCTTC

d_gene: .
j_gene: TRBJ1-5
abundance: few
v_gene: TRBV10-3
CDR3aa: CAISEGDQPQHF
CDR3nt: TGTGCCATCAGTGAGGGCGATCAGCCCCAGCATTTT

d_gene: .
j_gene: TRBJ1-1
abundance: .
v_gene: TRBV5-4
CDR3aa: CASSTQNTEAFF
CDR3nt: TGTGCCAGCAGTACACAGAACACTGAAGCTTTCTTT

d_gene: .
j_gene: TRBJ1-1
abundance: once
v_gene: TRBV10-2
CDR3aa: CASSVNTEAFF
CDR3nt: TGCGCCAGCAGTGTTAATACTGAAGCTTTCTTT

d_gene: .
j_gene: TRBJ2-7
abundance: many
v_gene: TRBV5-4
CDR3aa: CASSPQNRNEQYF
CDR3nt: TGTGCCAGCAGCCCCCAGAACCGGAACGAGCAGTACTTC

d_gene: .
j_gene: TRBJ1-2
abundance: .
v_gene: TRBV10-3
CDR3aa: CAISEDPPVYGYTF
CDR3nt: TGTGCCATCAGTGAGGACCCGCCGGTCTATGGCTACACCTTC

d_gene: .
j_gene: TRBJ2-7
abundance: .
v_gene: TRBV5-5
CDR3aa: CASSYDTYEQYF
CDR3nt: TGTGCCAGCAGCTACGACACCTACGAGCAGTACTTC

d_gene: TRBD1
j_gene: TRBJ2-1
abundance: .
v_gene: TRBV2
CDR3aa: CASSGQGEVYNEQFF
CDR3nt: TGTGCCAGCAGTGGACAGGGGGAGGTCTACAATGAGCAGTTCTTC

d_gene: TRBD1
j_gene: TRBJ2-2
abundance: once
v_gene: TRBV19
CDR3aa: CASSRRRDRDHGELFF
CDR3nt: TGTGCCAGTAGTCGGAGACGGGACAGGGATCACGGGGAGCTGTTTTTT

d_gene: TRBD1
j_gene: TRBJ2-7
abundance: few
v_gene: TRBV5-6
CDR3aa: CASSLQGAPPIYEQYF
CDR3nt: TGTGCCAGCAGCTTACAGGGGGCGCCCCCCATCTACGAGCAGTACTTC

d_gene: .
j_gene: TRBJ1-2
abundance: many
v_gene: TRBV30
CDR3aa: CAQAPGDYGYTF
CDR3nt: TGTGCCCAGGCCCCCGGGGACTATGGCTACACCTTC

d_gene: .
j_gene: TRBJ1-1
abundance: few
v_gene: TRBV29-1
CDR3aa: CSVNGRTTEAFF
CDR3nt: TGCAGCGTCAACGGGCGGACCACTGAAGCTTTCTTT